The rows below give T cell receptor beta chains drawn from one sample of a study of control samples from healthy donors and cancer patients. Sequenced by immunoSEQ multiplex PCR; TCRdb stores in-frame clones only, minus some. Here the sample spans around 170,000 clones, 92% being singletons. The sample consisted of blood. The receptors here all came from a woman aged 30 to 39 in good health. Each CDR3 is given with its conserved first and last residue. A D gene is named only where the DNA matches it firmly.

j_call | d_call | v_call | cdr3_aa
TRBJ1-5 | TRBD1 | TRBV28 | CASSSPGGPYQPQHF
TRBJ2-4 | - | TRBV5-4 | CATQREGDSIQYF
TRBJ2-1 | - | TRBV27 | CASSLDFSSSYNEQFF
TRBJ1-1 | - | TRBV29-1 | CSVETRLNTEAFF
TRBJ2-2 | - | TRBV9 | CASSVEGGPGELFF
TRBJ2-1 | TRBD2 | TRBV7-9 | CASSLMASGIGGLNEQFF
TRBJ2-7 | - | TRBV20-1 | CSASLQEGSYEQYF
TRBJ2-2 | - | TRBV2 | CASSEVRIAGELFF
TRBJ1-5 | - | TRBV28 | CASKRGNQPQHF
TRBJ2-5 | TRBD1 | TRBV2 | CASSDTYRGGETQYF
TRBJ1-5 | - | TRBV28 | CASSLRQVAQPQHF
TRBJ1-4 | - | TRBV28 | CASSRLIPGGNEKLFF
TRBJ2-1 | - | TRBV19 | CASSIDRGAYNEQFF
TRBJ2-7 | - | TRBV28 | CASSLISYEQYF
TRBJ1-4 | - | TRBV2 | CASSYSYRDLTTGLFF
TRBJ1-1 | - | TRBV28 | CASSQSGLNTEAFF
TRBJ2-7 | - | TRBV10-3 | CAISRDYEQYF
TRBJ1-2 | - | TRBV6-5 | CASSLGVFGGYTF
TRBJ2-2 | TRBD1 | TRBV6-2/TRBV6-3 | CASSPGQPNTGELFF
TRBJ2-2 | TRBD1 | TRBV7-2 | CASGPGQSTGELFF
TRBJ1-2 | - | TRBV30 | CAWSRGSGGIANYGYTF
TRBJ2-2 | - | TRBV7-9 | CASSLDGVGGGANTGELFF
TRBJ1-1 | - | TRBV30 | CASEGGGTEAFF
TRBJ2-2 | TRBD1 | TRBV7-2 | CASSVIQGINTGELFF
TRBJ2-7 | TRBD1 | TRBV3-1/TRBV3-2 | CASSYMTGNEQYF
TRBJ2-1 | - | TRBV7-2 | CASKGPTYNEQFF